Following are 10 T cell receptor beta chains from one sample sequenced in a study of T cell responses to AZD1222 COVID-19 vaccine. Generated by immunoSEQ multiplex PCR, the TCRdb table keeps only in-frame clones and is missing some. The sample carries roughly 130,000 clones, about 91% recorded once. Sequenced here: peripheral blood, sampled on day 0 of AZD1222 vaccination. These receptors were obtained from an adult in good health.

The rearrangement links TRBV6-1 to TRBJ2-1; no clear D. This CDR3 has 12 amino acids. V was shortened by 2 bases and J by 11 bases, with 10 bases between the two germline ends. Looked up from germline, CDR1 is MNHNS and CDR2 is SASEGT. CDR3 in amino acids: CASSERWNKQFF. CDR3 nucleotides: TGTGCCAGCAGTGAAAGATGGAATAAGCAGTTCTTC.

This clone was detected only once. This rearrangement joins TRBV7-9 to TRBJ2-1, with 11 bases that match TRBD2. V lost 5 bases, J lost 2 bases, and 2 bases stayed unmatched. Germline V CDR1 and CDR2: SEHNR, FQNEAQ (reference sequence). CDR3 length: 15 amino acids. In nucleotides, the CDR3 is TGTGCCAGCAGCCCTAGCGGGAGGACCTACAATGAGCAGTTCTTC. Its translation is CASSPSGRTYNEQFF. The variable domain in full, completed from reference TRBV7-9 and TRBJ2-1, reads DTGVSQNPRHKITKRGQNVTFRCDPISEHNRLYWYRQTLGQGPEFLTYFQNEAQLEKSRLLSDRFSAERPKGSFSTLEIQRTEQGDSAMYLCASSPSGRTYNEQFFGPGTRLTVL.

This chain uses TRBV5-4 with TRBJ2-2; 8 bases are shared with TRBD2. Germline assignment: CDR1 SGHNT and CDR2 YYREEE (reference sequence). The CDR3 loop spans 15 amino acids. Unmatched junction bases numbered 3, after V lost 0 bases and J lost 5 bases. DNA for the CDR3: TGTGCCAGCAGCTTGGGACTAGCGCGGACCGGGGAGCTGTTTTTT. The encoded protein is CASSLGLARTGELFF.

For the CDR3, the DNA is TGCGCCAGCAGCCCCCTGGGGGCTAGCGGGGGCACCGGGGAGCTGTTTTTT. This codes for CASSPLGASGGTGELFF. The chain employs TRBV4-1 and TRBJ2-2; TRBD2 matches at 10 bases. The junction had 9 bases not matched to a gene; V was cut back by 4 bases and J by 4 bases. CDR1 MGHRA and CDR2 YSYEKL come from the germline V gene. This CDR3 has 17 residues.

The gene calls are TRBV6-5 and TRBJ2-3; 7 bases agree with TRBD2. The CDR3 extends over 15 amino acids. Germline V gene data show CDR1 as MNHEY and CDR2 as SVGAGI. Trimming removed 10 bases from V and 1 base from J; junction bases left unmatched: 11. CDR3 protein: CATAPGRGGTDTQYF. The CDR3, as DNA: TGTGCCACCGCCCCCGGACGGGGGGGCACAGATACGCAGTATTTT.

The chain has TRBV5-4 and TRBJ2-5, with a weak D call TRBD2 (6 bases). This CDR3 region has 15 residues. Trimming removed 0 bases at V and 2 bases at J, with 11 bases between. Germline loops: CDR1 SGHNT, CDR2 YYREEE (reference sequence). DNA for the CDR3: TGTGCCAGCAGCTTGGGGTCGGGGAGGCAAGAGACCCAGTACTTC. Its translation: CASSLGSGRQETQYF.

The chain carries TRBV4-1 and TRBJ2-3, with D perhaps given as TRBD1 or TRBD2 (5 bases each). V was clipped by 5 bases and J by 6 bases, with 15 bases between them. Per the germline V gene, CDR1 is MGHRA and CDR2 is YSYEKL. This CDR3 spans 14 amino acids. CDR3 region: CASSTPGAGDTQYF. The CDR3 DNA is TGCGCCAGCAGCACCCCCGGGGCTGGGGATACGCAGTATTTT.

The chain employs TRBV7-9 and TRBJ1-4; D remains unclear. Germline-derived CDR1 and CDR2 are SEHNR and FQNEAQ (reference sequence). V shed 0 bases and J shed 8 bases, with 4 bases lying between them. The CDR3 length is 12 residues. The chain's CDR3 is CASSLAAEKLFF. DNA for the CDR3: TGTGCCAGCAGCTTAGCAGCCGAAAAACTGTTTTTT.

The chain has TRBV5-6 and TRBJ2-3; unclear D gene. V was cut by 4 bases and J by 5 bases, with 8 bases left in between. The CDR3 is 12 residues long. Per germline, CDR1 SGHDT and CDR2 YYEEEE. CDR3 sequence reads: CASSGLGDTQYF. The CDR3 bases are TGTGCCAGCAGCGGCCTAGGAGATACGCAGTATTTT.

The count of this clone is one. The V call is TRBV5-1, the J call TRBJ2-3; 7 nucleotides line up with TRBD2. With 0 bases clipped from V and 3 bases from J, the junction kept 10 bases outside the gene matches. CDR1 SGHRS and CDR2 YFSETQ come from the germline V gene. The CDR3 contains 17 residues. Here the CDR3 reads CASSLAYWEGSTDTQYF. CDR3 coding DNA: TGCGCCAGCAGCTTGGCGTATTGGGAGGGATCAACAGATACGCAGTATTTT.